A selection of T cell receptor beta chains follows, all from one sample in a study of blood T cell repertoires in COVID-19. TCRdb's copy holds only in-frame clones and misses some; the assay was immunoSEQ multiplex PCR. Of approximately 300,000 clones in the sample, 70% to 90% were seen once. Sample: PBMCs or T cells enriched from blood (not recorded which). The origin of the receptors is a woman under 40 who had recovered from COVID-19. Both conserved end residues are part of each CDR3.

14,TRBV5-4,CASSLQGVYSPLHF
13,TRBV12-5,CASEPDSYNEQFF
16,TRBV4-3,CASSQERGLSGNTIYF
14,TRBV27,CASSFTGANTEAFF
13,TRBV14,CASSALSGSPLHF
16,TRBV14,CASSQGLAGGSNTQYF
14,TRBV30,CAWSVQLGATEAFF
17,TRBV4-1,CASRQDRGAQGDSPLHF
17,TRBV19,CASKVAGSRIANEKLFF
15,TRBV7-2,CASSYLGTVSQPQHF
15,TRBV6-1,CASSQREGSNQPQHF
19,TRBV27,CASSRLLLAGGPSTDTQYF
17,TRBV5-4,CASSTRTSGGLSYEQYF
15,TRBV5-1,CASSLLGRLVDEQFF
19,TRBV6-6,CASSLTPGTGILGANVLTF
15,TRBV9,CASSVGGTEYNEQFF
15,TRBV19,CASRRDSSSNQPQHF
13,TRBV9,CASSPGAGEKLFF
12,TRBV30,CAKGQGDYGYTF
13,TRBV5-1,CASSTDRGGEQFF
14,TRBV5-1,CASSLGTGGNIQYF
12,TRBV19,CASSTAGYEQYF
17,TRBV2,CASRLVERGNWGTEAFF
14,TRBV10-2,CASSVGQLNTEAFF
12,TRBV2,CASSESSYEQYF
14,TRBV3-1/TRBV3-2,CASSPLRGGTEAFF
14,TRBV18,CASSPAWSRDTQYF
14,TRBV2,CASSYRVMNTEAFF
16,TRBV5-4,CASSAGGGKSNTEAFF
14,TRBV6-1,CASSDQASTTEAFF
20,TRBV6-2/TRBV6-3,CASSYSRGLESGTGIFEQYF
15,TRBV3-1/TRBV3-2,CASSRTGGTGTEAFF